These 28 T cell receptor beta chains were all obtained from the same sample, sequenced in a study of T cells after yellow fever vaccination. TCRdb redid the calling of the 5' RACE reads with MiXCR, one entry per CDR3 protein. The sample holds 620,000 or so distinct CDR3 sequences, around a sixth seen once. The sample consisted of PBMCs, taken less than 6 days after the first yellow fever vaccination. Receptor source: a man between 18 and 35 years old who received the YFV17D yellow fever vaccine.

The CDR3 reads CASSLAPTSGSYNEQFF. CDR3 DNA sequence: TGTGCCAGCAGCTTGGCCCCGACTAGCGGTTCCTACAATGAGCAGTTCTTC. This sequence joins TRBV5-5 and TRBJ2-1, with 9 bases that match TRBD2. Germline V gene lookup returns CDR1 SGHKS and CDR2 YYEKEE (reference sequence). CDR3 size: 17 residues. V trimming: 0 bases; J trimming: 1 base; junction bases outside the gene matches: 5.

This sequence joins TRBV11-2 and TRBJ1-4; possible D gene TRBD1, 5 bases. V lost 0 bases and J lost 0, with 8 bases in between. Germline V gene data show CDR1 as SGHAT and CDR2 as FQNNGV. The CDR3 sequence is 16 residues long. In DNA, the CDR3 is TGTGCCAGCAGCTTAGAAGGGGTCTCAACTAATGAAAAACTGTTTTTT. Translated: CASSLEGVSTNEKLFF.

This chain links TRBV27 with TRBJ1-4, with D uncertain. CDR1 MNHEY and CDR2 SMNVEV come from the germline V gene (reference sequence). The V end lost 4 bases, the J end lost 8 bases, and 8 bases lay between the germline ends. The CDR3 contains 12 residues. CDR3 sequence (DNA): TGTGCCAGCAGTTCCACCGGGGAAAAACTGTTTTTT. Translating gives CASSSTGEKLFF.

J is TRBJ2-7 and V is TRBV11-2; no clear D gene. V was pared by 5 bases and J by 3 bases, with 17 bases between. The CDR3 has 15 residues. Germline values: CDR1 SGHAT, CDR2 FQNNGV. This CDR3 reads CASSPSSGQYYEQYV. The CDR3 coding sequence is TGTGCCAGCAGCCCAAGCTCCGGGCAATACTACGAGCAGTACGTC.

The genes are TRBV3-1 and TRBJ1-1; D is perhaps TRBD1 (6 bases). The V gene's germline CDR1 is LGHDT and CDR2 YNNKEL (reference sequence). This CDR3 is built from 17 residues. Trimming cost V 1 base and J 1 base, with 16 bases left between them. CDR3 protein: CASSQVNTGRGNTEAFF. DNA of the CDR3: TGTGCCAGCAGCCAAGTGAATACAGGGAGAGGGAACACTGAAGCTTTCTTT.

This clonotype was counted a few times. The genes are TRBV12-3 or TRBV12-4 and TRBJ1-1, with D perhaps TRBD1 (6 bases). The CDR3 totals 15 residues. The germline V and J ends were trimmed by 4 bases and 6 bases, with 18 bases remaining between them. This chain's CDR3 is CASSSPGDRISEAFF. The CDR3 nucleotides read TGTGCCAGCAGTTCCCCCGGAGACAGGATCTCTGAAGCTTTCTTT.

This sequence joins TRBV5-4 and TRBJ2-3, with a possible D match to TRBD2 (6 bases). Trimming left V 4 bases short and J 2 bases short, with 11 bases between. In germline, CDR1 is SGHNT, CDR2 YYREEE (reference sequence). This CDR3 is built from 14 residues. The CDR3 here is CASSVSGNTDTQYF. The CDR3 coding sequence is TGTGCCAGCAGCGTTAGCGGAAACACAGATACGCAGTATTTT.

Here the CDR3 reads CASSQDVGRSTDTQYF. CDR3 DNA sequence: TGTGCCAGCAGCCAAGACGTGGGGCGTAGCACAGATACGCAGTATTTT. The chain joins TRBV3-1 to TRBJ2-3; D may be TRBD1 (5 bases). Germline assignment: CDR1 LGHDT and CDR2 YNNKEL (reference sequence). CDR3 size: 16 residues. V was pared by 0 bases and J by 0 bases, with 10 bases between.

This sequence joins TRBV12-3 or TRBV12-4 and TRBJ2-1, with D unclear. The CDR3 totals 11 residues. Trimming cost V 5 bases and J 10 bases, with 9 bases left between them. CDR3 residues: CASSPSSEQFF. CDR3 nucleotides: TGTGCCAGCAGTCCTAGTAGCGAGCAGTTCTTC.

This clonotype was detected a few times. The chain uses TRBV27 and TRBJ1-1; D remains unclear. The CDR3 totals 15 residues. Germline-derived CDR1 and CDR2 are MNHEY and SMNVEV (reference sequence). Deletions cut 3 bases from V and 0 bases from J, with 11 bases between. The CDR3 DNA follows: TGTGCCAGCAGTTTGAAGGCAACCATGAACACTGAAGCTTTCTTT. Translation: CASSLKATMNTEAFF.

CDR3 region: CASKFLRNTEAFF. The CDR3 DNA sequence: TGTGCCAGTAAATTCCTGAGGAACACTGAAGCTTTCTTT. The rearrangement links TRBV19 to TRBJ1-1; D is undetermined. CDR1 is LNHDA, CDR2 SQIVND, per germline (reference sequence). The CDR3 is 13 residues long. V lost 7 bases, J lost 1 base, and 10 bases lay in between.

The chain employs TRBV4-1 and TRBJ2-3; TRBD2 might be the D (5 bases). The CDR3 loop spans 15 amino acids. Germline V gene lookup returns CDR1 MGHRA and CDR2 YSYEKL. V was shortened by 4 bases and J by 3 bases, with 14 bases between the two germline ends. The CDR3 is CASSRTGDNTDTQYF. The DNA of the CDR3 is TGCGCCAGCAGCCGGACTGGAGATAATACAGATACGCAGTATTTT.

The CDR3 loop reads CSASDWNTEAFF. In nucleotides, the CDR3 is TGCAGTGCCAGTGACTGGAACACTGAAGCTTTCTTT. This chain joins TRBV20-1 and TRBJ1-1; D is undetermined. Germline V CDR1 and CDR2: DFQATT, SNEGSKA (reference sequence). This CDR3 is 12 amino acids long. The V gene lost 6 bases and the J gene lost 1 base, with 9 bases spanning the gap.

This chain joins TRBV6-1 and TRBJ1-5; D unresolved. CDR1 is MNHNS, CDR2 SASEGT, per germline. The CDR3 is 14 amino acids. The V end lost 6 bases, the J end lost 7 bases, and 16 bases lay between the germline ends. DNA of the CDR3: TGTGCCAGCAGCCTCTGGAGGGTTGGACAGCCCCAGCATTTT. It codes for CASSLWRVGQPQHF.

This clonotype was found once. V gene TRBV4-2 combines with J gene TRBJ2-7; possibly TRBD1 or TRBD2 for D (5 bases each). The CDR3 has 16 residues. V lost 4 bases to trimming and J lost 0 bases, with 16 bases between them. CDR1 LGHNA and CDR2 YNFKEQ come from the germline V gene. The CDR3 nucleotides read TGTGCCAGCAGCCGGGACGCCGGGCGTTTCTCCTACGAGCAGTACTTC. This encodes CASSRDAGRFSYEQYF.

This sequence joins TRBV27 and TRBJ2-3; D call uncertain. Germline CDR1 and CDR2: MNHEY and SMNVEV (reference sequence). This CDR3 has 16 amino acids. V was pared by 3 bases and J by 3 bases, with 16 bases between. The CDR3: CASSLLPGLPTDTQYF. The DNA for the CDR3 is TGTGCCAGCAGTTTGTTACCGGGCCTACCAACAGATACGCAGTATTTT.

The chain couples TRBV7-6 to TRBJ2-5; D not certain. The germline V gene has CDR1 SGHVS and CDR2 FNYEAQ. With 1 base removed from V and 9 bases from J, the gap between germline ends came to 9 bases. The CDR3 runs 12 residues. CDR3 region: CASSLGDGSQYF. CDR3 in DNA: TGTGCCAGCAGCTTAGGAGACGGCTCCCAGTACTTC.

This clonotype has a count of ten or more. The V gene is TRBV20-1, the J gene TRBJ1-1; TRBD1 is a possible D gene (5 bases). The V end was cut by 5 bases, the J end by 2 bases, with 9 bases between. Germline loops: CDR1 DFQATT, CDR2 SNEGSKA (reference sequence). The CDR3 runs to 12 residues. CDR3 in amino acids: CSALGPNTEAFF. The CDR3 region has the DNA TGCAGTGCTTTGGGGCCTAACACTGAAGCTTTCTTT.

This clonotype was seen a few times. V is TRBV6-5 and J is TRBJ1-1, with D possibly TRBD1 on 5 matching bases. The CDR3 runs to 14 residues. The germline CDR1 and CDR2 sequences are MNHEY and SVGAGI. The V end lost 2 bases, the J end lost 5 bases, and 12 bases lay between the germline ends. CDR3 loop: CASSYEGILTEAFF. CDR3 sequence (DNA): TGTGCCAGCAGTTACGAGGGGATTTTAACTGAAGCTTTCTTT.

The chain has TRBV6-1 and TRBJ1-2; tentatively, D is TRBD1 (5 bases). V gave up 6 bases and J gave up 2 bases, with 13 bases separating them. The CDR3 has 14 amino acids. Looked up from germline, CDR1 is MNHNS and CDR2 is SASEGT. In DNA, the CDR3 is TGTGCCAGCAGAGTACCTTCAGGGAACTATGGCTACACCTTC. This encodes CASRVPSGNYGYTF.

This chain links TRBV6-2 or TRBV6-3 with TRBJ1-6; 9 nucleotides agree with TRBD1. V dropped 6 bases and J dropped 7; count of bases not matched to a gene: 7. CDR3 length: 15 amino acids. Germline CDR1 and CDR2: MNHEY and SVGEGT. The CDR3 is CASSITGGLNSPLHF. CDR3 coding DNA: TGTGCCAGCAGCATAACAGGGGGCCTCAATTCACCCCTCCACTTT.

There are a few counts of this clonotype. J is TRBJ1-2 and V is TRBV6-1; 11 nucleotides align to TRBD1. J was trimmed by 1 base and V by 5 bases; bases with no gene match: 3. Germline V gives CDR1 MNHNS, CDR2 SASEGT. CDR3 length: 15 amino acids. CDR3 region: CASSPGTGGNYGYTF. In DNA form, the CDR3 reads TGTGCCAGCAGTCCGGGGACAGGGGGTAACTATGGCTACACCTTC.

The table lists this clonotype with a few counts. This sequence joins TRBV24-1 and TRBJ2-1, with a possible D match to TRBD1 (5 bases). CDR3 length: 14 residues. Trimming took 5 bases from V and 4 from J, leaving 11 bases between them. Germline lookup yields CDR1 KGHDR and CDR2 SFDVKD. CDR3 region: CATSGSQEYNEQFF. The CDR3 DNA sequence: TGTGCCACCAGTGGCTCACAGGAATACAATGAGCAGTTCTTC.

This clonotype was picked up a small number of times. V is TRBV5-1 and J is TRBJ2-5; 7 nucleotides agree with TRBD1. The CDR3 extends over 14 amino acids. The germline CDR1 and CDR2 sequences are SGHRS and YFSETQ. V trimming: 0 bases; J trimming: 4 bases; junction bases outside the gene matches: 3. This CDR3 is CASSLGQGIETQYF. The CDR3 DNA reads as TGCGCCAGCAGCTTGGGACAGGGTATAGAGACCCAGTACTTC.

This clonotype was counted a few times. The chain carries TRBV7-8 and TRBJ2-1; D gene ambiguous. Germline V lookup: CDR1 SGHVS, CDR2 FQNEAQ. CDR3 length: 15 residues. Trimming removed 0 bases at V and 8 bases at J, with 14 bases between. In DNA, the CDR3 is TGTGCCAGCAGCTTAGCGCGAGTGAGTTCCCATGAGCAGTTCTTC. Amino acids: CASSLARVSSHEQFF.

The gene calls are TRBV20-1 and TRBJ2-7; D not resolved. The CDR3 length is 11 residues. The ends were cut back, 6 bases at V and 7 bases at J, with 13 bases in the middle. Germline V gene data show CDR1 as DFQATT and CDR2 as SNEGSKA (reference sequence). The CDR3 sequence: CSAADFGEQYF. CDR3 coding DNA: TGCAGTGCCGCGGATTTCGGGGAGCAGTACTTC.

The chain employs TRBV10-3 and TRBJ1-6; D unclear. Looked up from germline, CDR1 is ENHRY and CDR2 is SYGVKD. V gave up 10 bases and J gave up 5 bases, with 21 bases separating them. CDR3 length equals 16 residues. The CDR3 protein is CATGSGGINHNSPLHF. The CDR3 coding sequence is TGTGCCACCGGGAGCGGAGGGATTAACCATAATTCACCCCTCCACTTT.

This clonotype was found many times. The chain is built from TRBV7-9 and TRBJ1-2; 7 bases agree with TRBD1. After removal of 5 bases from V and 5 bases from J, the junction contained 5 bases not matched to a gene. The germline V gene has CDR1 SEHNR and CDR2 FQNEAQ (reference sequence). This CDR3 is built from 13 residues. The CDR3 loop reads CASSPGQRYGYTF. The DNA of the CDR3 is TGTGCCAGCAGCCCGGGACAGAGATATGGCTACACCTTC.